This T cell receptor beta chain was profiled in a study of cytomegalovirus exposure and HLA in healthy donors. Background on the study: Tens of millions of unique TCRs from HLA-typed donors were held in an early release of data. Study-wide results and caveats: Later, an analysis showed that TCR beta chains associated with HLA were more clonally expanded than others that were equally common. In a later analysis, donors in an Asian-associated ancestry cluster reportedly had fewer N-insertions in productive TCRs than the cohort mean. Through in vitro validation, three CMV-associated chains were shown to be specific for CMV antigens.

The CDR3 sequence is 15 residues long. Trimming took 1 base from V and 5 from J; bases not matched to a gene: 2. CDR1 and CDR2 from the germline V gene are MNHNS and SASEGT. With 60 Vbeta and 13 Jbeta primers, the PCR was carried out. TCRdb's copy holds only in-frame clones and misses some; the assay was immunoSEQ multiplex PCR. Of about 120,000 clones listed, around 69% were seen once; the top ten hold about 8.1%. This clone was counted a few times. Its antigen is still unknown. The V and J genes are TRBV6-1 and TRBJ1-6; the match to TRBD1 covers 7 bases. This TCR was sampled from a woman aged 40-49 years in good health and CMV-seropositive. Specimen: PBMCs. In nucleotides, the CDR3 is TGTGCCAGCAGTGAAGAAACAGGGGATAATTCACCCCTCCACTTT. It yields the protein CASSEETGDNSPLHF.